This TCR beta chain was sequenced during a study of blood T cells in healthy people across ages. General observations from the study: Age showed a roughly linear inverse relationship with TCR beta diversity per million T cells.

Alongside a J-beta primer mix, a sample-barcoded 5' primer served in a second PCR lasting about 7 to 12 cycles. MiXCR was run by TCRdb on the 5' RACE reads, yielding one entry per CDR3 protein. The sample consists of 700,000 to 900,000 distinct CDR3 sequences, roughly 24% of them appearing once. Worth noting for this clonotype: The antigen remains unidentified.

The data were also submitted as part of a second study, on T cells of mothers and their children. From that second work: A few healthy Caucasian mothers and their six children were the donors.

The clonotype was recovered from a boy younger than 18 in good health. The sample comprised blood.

CDR3 bases: TGTGCCAGCAGAATTCATCCGGGGCAACAAGAGACCCAGTACTTC. Amino acid sequence: CASRIHPGQQETQYF. The chain couples TRBV28 to TRBJ2-5; the D call may be TRBD1 or TRBD2 (5 bases each). The CDR3 length is 15 residues. V gave up 6 bases and J gave up 2 bases, with 16 bases separating them. Germline CDR1 is MDHEN and CDR2 is SYDVKM.